This T cell receptor beta chain was profiled in a study of cytomegalovirus exposure and HLA in healthy donors. The PCR made use of 60 Vbeta and 13 Jbeta primers. Profiling relied on immunoSEQ multiplex PCR, and the TCRdb table lists in-frame clones only, not all of them. This table has some 140,000 clones, 60% to 85% appearing once. Germline V lookup: CDR1 ENHRY, CDR2 SYGVKD. The CDR3 is 14 amino acids. The V and J ends lost 1 base and 3 bases, in that order; junction bases with no gene match: 1. Those who donated were healthy bone marrow donors. Whereas donors were nominally healthy upon sampling, unrecorded immune exposures were probable.

Sequenced sample: PBMCs. The chain recombines TRBV10-3 with TRBJ2-7; 9 bases fit TRBD1. The origin of this receptor is a female donor in good health and CMV-seropositive. The CDR3 region is CAISEWTGVYEQYF. The CDR3 bases are TGTGCCATCAGTGAGTGGACAGGGGTCTACGAGCAGTACTTC.